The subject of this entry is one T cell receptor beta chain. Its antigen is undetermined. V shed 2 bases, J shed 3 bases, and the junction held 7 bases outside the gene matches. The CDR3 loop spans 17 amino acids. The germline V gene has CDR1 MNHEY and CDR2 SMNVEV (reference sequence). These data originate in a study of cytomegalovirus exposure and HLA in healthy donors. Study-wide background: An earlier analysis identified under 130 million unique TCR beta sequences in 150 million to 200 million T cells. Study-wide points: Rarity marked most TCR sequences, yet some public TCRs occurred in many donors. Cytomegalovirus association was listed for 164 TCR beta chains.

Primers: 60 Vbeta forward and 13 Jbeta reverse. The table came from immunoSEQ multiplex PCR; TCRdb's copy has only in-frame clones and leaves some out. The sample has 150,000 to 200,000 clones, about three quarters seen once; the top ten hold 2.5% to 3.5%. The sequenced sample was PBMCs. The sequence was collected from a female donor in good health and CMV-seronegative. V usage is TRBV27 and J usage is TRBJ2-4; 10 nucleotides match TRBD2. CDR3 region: CASSLRLAGALKNIQYF. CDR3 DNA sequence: TGTGCCAGCAGTTTACGTCTAGCGGGGGCCCTCAAAAACATTCAGTACTTC.